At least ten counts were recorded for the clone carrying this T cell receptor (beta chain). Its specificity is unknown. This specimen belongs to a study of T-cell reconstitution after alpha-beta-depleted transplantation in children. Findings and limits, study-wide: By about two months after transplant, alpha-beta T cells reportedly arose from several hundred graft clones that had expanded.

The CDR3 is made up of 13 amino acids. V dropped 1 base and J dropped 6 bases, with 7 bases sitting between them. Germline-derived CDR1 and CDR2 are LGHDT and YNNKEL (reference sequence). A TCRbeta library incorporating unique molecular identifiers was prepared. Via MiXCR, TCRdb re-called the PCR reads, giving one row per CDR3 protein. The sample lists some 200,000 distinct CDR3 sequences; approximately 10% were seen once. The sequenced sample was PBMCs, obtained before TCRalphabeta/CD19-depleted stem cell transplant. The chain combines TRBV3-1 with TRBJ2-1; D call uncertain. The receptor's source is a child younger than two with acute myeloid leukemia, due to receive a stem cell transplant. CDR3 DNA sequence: TGTGCCAGCAGCCAAGTGTTAGTCAATGAGCAGTTCTTC. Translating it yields CASSQVLVNEQFF.